This T cell receptor (beta chain) is from a study of blood T cell repertoires in COVID-19 (dated by TCRdb to the early 2020s). Context from the whole study: Samples from collaborators originated in the United States, Italy and Spain and spanned both the acute and convalescent phases of COVID-19. The material from the prospective study consisted of cDNA or gDNA derived from T cells, B-cell-depleted T cells, or PBMCs. Subjects who had been exposed to COVID-19, were actively infected with it, or had recovered from it provided the deeply sampled blood TCRbeta repertoires that made up the dataset. The repertoires were made available in a free public database intended to serve as a resource for research on the immune response to SARS-CoV-2. Samples were obtained from the ongoing ImmuneRACE study (first 160 participants) and from about 1,300 subjects provided by 6 global collaborators. A de-identified subject ID, COVID-19 status, age in years and sex were almost always included in the sample metadata. Where available, HLA class I and class II types were obtained from metadata supplied by the sample provider rather than from assay-based typing. What the work shows at the level of the full study, not this receptor alone: The amount of clinical and demographic metadata varied by source and participant and was provided uncurated.

TCRbeta CDR3 regions were amplified from genomic DNA by means of the immunoSEQ Assay, a bias-controlled multiplex PCR. In the paper's pipeline: Nucleated cell counts per sample were estimated from amplification of reference gene primers within the assay. Sequence reads were collapsed and filtered to measure the absolute abundance of every unique TCRbeta CDR3 rearrangement. For each sample, productive Simpson clonality was calculated as the square root of Simpson's diversity index over productive rearrangements. TCRdb limited this immuneACCESS table to in-frame rearrangements with V and J called. A share of clones is missing; checked studies link under half to unresolved V genes, and the rest is unexplained. V and J calls and clone size follow that table, whereas D and trimming were derived from the DNA. The sample table shows about 170,000 clones, and less than 85% are seen once. The ten largest clones capture 3% to 4% of the sample.

Trimming removed 0 bases from V and 10 bases from J, leaving 9 bases between the germline ends. For CDR1 and CDR2, the germline V gene (reference sequence) lists GTSNPN and SVGIG. The CDR3 starts with the cysteine, ends with the phenylalanine, and has 11 residues. The sequence is cut down to CDR3 DNA, 33 bases in frame from base 1. As concerns this clone: Its recognized antigen is unknown. Qualities for individual bases were not recorded, and no much larger clone is one base off.

The collaborating institutions used their own protocols to collect whole blood in K2EDTA tubes. For TCRbeta analysis, collaborators shipped samples in one of three forms: frozen whole blood, isolated PBMCs, or DNA extracted from either of those sample types. The source is a human donor with acute or convalescent COVID-19. The donor label of this sample is uncertain. The V and J genes are TRBV30 and TRBJ1-1, with the D gene not clear enough to name. The sample taken for sequencing was peripheral blood. DNA sequence: TGTGCCTGGAGTGTACGAGGAGCAGCTTTCTTT. This translates into CAWSVRGAAFF.